The present TCR beta chain was sequenced within a study of blood T cell repertoires in COVID-19. Profiled with immunoSEQ multiplex PCR; TCRdb holds only in-frame clones, not every one. The repertoire includes 200,000 to 250,000 clones, 84% of them detected once, and approximately 8% sits in the top ten. Germline V gene data show CDR1 as SEHNR and CDR2 as FQNEAQ (reference sequence). The CDR3 consists of 12 residues. Trimming took off 4 bases at V and 5 bases at J, with 5 bases between the two ends. Patients in Seattle were enrolled during active infection, then followed longitudinally. This clonotype was obtained from a woman older than 75 with COVID-19, enrolled during active disease. Sequences were obtained from peripheral blood. The chain is built from TRBV7-9 and TRBJ1-4; tentatively, D is TRBD1 (5 bases). The CDR3 nucleotides read TGTGCCAGCAGCTGGACAAATGAAAAACTGTTTTTT. Protein product: CASSWTNEKLFF. Drawing the rest from reference TRBV7-9 and TRBJ1-4, the complete variable domain is DTGVSQNPRHKITKRGQNVTFRCDPISEHNRLYWYRQTLGQGPEFLTYFQNEAQLEKSRLLSDRFSAERPKGSFSTLEIQRTEQGDSAMYLCASSWTNEKLFFGSGTQLSVL.